This TCR beta chain is from a study of T cells in localized non-small cell lung cancer. Study-wide results and caveats: Exceeding tumor, uninvolved adjacent lung had the highest T cell clonality. Without multi-region sequencing, intratumor heterogeneity could not be excluded.

Some clones are missing from TCRdb's copy, which holds only in-frame ones; the method was immunoSEQ multiplex PCR. The sample includes about 78,000 clones, 70% to 90% of them seen just once. Worth noting for this clone: Its antigen is currently unknown.

The CDR3 loop spans 13 amino acids. From germline, CDR1 is SQVTM and CDR2 ANQGSEA. J was trimmed by 4 bases and V by 8 bases; bases with no gene match: 7. The chain links TRBV29-1 to TRBJ1-2; 10 bases map to TRBD1. The sequence was obtained from a man aged 40 to 70 with stage I lung adenocarcinoma. Sample: peripheral blood, taken before any cancer treatment. CDR3 in amino acids: CSTWTGGTYGYTF. CDR3 nucleotide sequence: TGCAGCACATGGACAGGGGGGACCTATGGCTACACCTTC.